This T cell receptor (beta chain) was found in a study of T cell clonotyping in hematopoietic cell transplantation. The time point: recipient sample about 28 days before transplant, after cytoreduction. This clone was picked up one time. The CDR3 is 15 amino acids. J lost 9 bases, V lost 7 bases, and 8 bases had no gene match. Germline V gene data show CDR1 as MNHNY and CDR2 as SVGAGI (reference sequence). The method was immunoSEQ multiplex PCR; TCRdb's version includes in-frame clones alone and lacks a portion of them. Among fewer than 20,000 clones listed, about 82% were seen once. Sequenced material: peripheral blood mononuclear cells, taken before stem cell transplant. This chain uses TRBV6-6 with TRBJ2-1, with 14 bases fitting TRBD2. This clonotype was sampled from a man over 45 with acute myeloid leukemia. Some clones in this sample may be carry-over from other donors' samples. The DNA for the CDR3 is TGTGCCAGCACCATGACTAGCGGGGGGGCCGTTGAGCAGTTCTTC. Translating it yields CASTMTSGGAVEQFF.